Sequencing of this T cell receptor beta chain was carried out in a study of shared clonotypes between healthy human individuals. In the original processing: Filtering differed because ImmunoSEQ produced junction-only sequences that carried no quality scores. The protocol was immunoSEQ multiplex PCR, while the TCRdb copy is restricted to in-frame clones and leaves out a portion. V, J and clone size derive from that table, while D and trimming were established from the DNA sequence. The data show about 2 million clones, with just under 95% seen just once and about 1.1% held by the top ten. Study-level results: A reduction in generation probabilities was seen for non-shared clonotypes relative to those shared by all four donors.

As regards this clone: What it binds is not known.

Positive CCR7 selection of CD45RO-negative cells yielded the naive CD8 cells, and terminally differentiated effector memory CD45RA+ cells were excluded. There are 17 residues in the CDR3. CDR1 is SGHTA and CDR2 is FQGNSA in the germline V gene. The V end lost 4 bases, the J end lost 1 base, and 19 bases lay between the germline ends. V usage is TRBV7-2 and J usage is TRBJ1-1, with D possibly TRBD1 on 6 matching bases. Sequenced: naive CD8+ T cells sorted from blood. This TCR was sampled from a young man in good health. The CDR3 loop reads CASSSATWGHPNTEAFF. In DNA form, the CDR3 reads TGTGCCAGCAGCTCCGCCACCTGGGGACACCCGAACACTGAAGCTTTCTTT.